The clone carrying this T cell receptor beta chain came up a few times. The antigen remains undetermined. TCRdb reprocessed the RT-PCR reads via MiXCR and lists one record per CDR3 protein. The top ten clones hold approximately 12% of a sample with over 400,000 distinct CDR3 sequences, around 9.9% of them seen once. This sample is part of a study of response to subunit inactivated influenza vaccine. Germline CDR1 and CDR2: SGHRS and YFSETQ. The J segment lost 5 bases and the V segment lost 6 bases, leaving 4 bases of the junction unmatched. The CDR3 consists of 12 residues. Findings of the study overall: Researchers suggested that each seasonal influenza vaccination recruits few new T cells.

This sample comprised PBMCs from blood, obtained 40 to 50 days after vaccination. The chain recombines TRBV5-1 with TRBJ2-5, with 7 bases aligning to TRBD2. This receptor was identified in a man in his forties or fifties who received an inactivated influenza vaccine. CDR3 DNA: TGCGCCAGCACTGGGGAGGGGGAGACCCAGTACTTC. This encodes CASTGEGETQYF.